A single sample is the source of the 19 T cell receptor beta chains below, sequenced in a study of cytomegalovirus exposure and HLA in healthy donors. This PCR relied on a set of 60 Vbeta primers and 13 Jbeta primers. This table comes from immunoSEQ multiplex PCR, and its TCRdb copy is limited to in-frame clones, with some not included. The sample records 95,000 to 100,000 clones, roughly 76% being singletons. The sequenced sample consisted of PBMCs. The receptors here all came from a man between 40 and 49 years old in good health and CMV-seronegative.

The rearrangement joins TRBV6-1 to TRBJ2-1; D may be TRBD2 (5 bases). CDR1 and CDR2 (germline): MNHNS, SASEGT. V dropped 6 bases and J dropped 8 bases, with 14 bases sitting between them. The CDR3 is 13 amino acids. CDR3 sequence reads: CASSQSLDYEQFF. CDR3 sequence (DNA): TGTGCCAGCAGCCAATCACTGGACTATGAGCAGTTCTTC.

The V and J genes are TRBV11-2 and TRBJ1-2; D is undetermined. The CDR3 is 13 amino acids. Trimming took 1 base from V and 7 from J, leaving 10 bases between them. Germline CDR1 and CDR2: SGHAT and FQNNGV. The CDR3 here is CASSLAGVAGYTF. The CDR3 nucleotides are TGTGCCAGCAGCTTAGCCGGGGTCGCTGGCTACACCTTC.

This chain connects TRBV27 to TRBJ2-3; possibly TRBD2 for D (7 bases). V gave up 3 bases and J gave up 6 bases, with 13 bases separating them. This CDR3 region has 14 residues. Germline V gene lookup returns CDR1 MNHEY and CDR2 SMNVEV (reference sequence). The CDR3 protein is CASSFAGARDTQYF. In DNA, the CDR3 is TGTGCCAGCAGTTTCGCGGGGGCCCGCGATACGCAGTATTTT.

The chain joins TRBV6-6 to TRBJ2-3, with 9 bases matching TRBD2. The germline CDR1 and CDR2 sequences are MNHNY and SVGAGI (reference sequence). Losses at the gene ends were 2 bases for V and 3 bases for J; bases not matched to a gene: 6. The CDR3 length is 16 residues. This CDR3 is CASSYARLAVTDTQYF. CDR3 bases: TGTGCCAGCAGTTACGCGAGACTAGCGGTTACAGATACGCAGTATTTT.

This sequence joins TRBV18 and TRBJ2-1; a possible D gene is TRBD2 (5 bases). The CDR3 consists of 17 residues. Looked up from germline, CDR1 is KGHSH and CDR2 is LQKENI. The V end lost 2 bases, the J end lost 6 bases, and 20 bases lay between the germline ends. CDR3 DNA: TGTGCCAGCTCACCAACGGCTAGCTTCGTGGCCGCCAATGAGCAGTTCTTC. It translates to CASSPTASFVAANEQFF.

V is TRBV11-2 and J is TRBJ2-7; 9 bases match TRBD2. The CDR3 sequence is 14 residues long. J was trimmed by 0 bases and V by 5 bases; bases with no gene match: 2. Looked up from germline, CDR1 is SGHAT and CDR2 is FQNNGV. The CDR3 loop is CASSRAGGSYEQYF. As DNA, the CDR3 is TGTGCCAGCAGCAGAGCGGGGGGCTCCTACGAGCAGTACTTC.

The CDR3 spells CASRRTAPNTEAFF. The CDR3 DNA reads as TGTGCCAGCAGACGGACAGCGCCTAACACTGAAGCTTTCTTT. The rearrangement joins TRBV6-1 to TRBJ1-1, with a weak D call TRBD1 (6 bases). This CDR3 has 14 residues. CDR1 is MNHNS and CDR2 is SASEGT in the germline V gene. Trimming took off 6 bases at V and 2 bases at J, with 13 bases between the two ends.

The V gene is TRBV18, the J gene TRBJ2-2, with a tentative D call TRBD2 (6 bases). The CDR3 extends over 13 amino acids. Germline CDR1 KGHSH, CDR2 LQKENI. Trimming left V 3 bases short and J 6 bases short, with 8 bases between. The CDR3 here is CASSPLAPGELFF. CDR3 coding DNA: TGTGCCAGCTCACCCCTAGCGCCCGGGGAGCTGTTTTTT.

This clone was counted only a few times. The V and J genes are TRBV19 and TRBJ2-3; perhaps TRBD1 as D (6 bases). This CDR3 contains 14 residues. Trimming took 3 bases from V and 2 from J, leaving 9 bases between them. Looked up from germline, CDR1 is LNHDA and CDR2 is SQIVND (reference sequence). The CDR3 region is CASSIQGHTDTQYF. DNA of the CDR3: TGTGCCAGTAGTATTCAGGGGCACACAGATACGCAGTATTTT.

The chain has TRBV6-1 and TRBJ2-3; 7 bases match TRBD1. Per the germline V gene, CDR1 is MNHNS and CDR2 is SASEGT. The CDR3 spans 14 residues. Trimming removed 6 bases from V and 3 bases from J; junction bases left unmatched: 6. Here the CDR3 reads CASRRQGPTDTQYF. CDR3 sequence (DNA): TGTGCCAGCAGGCGACAGGGCCCTACAGATACGCAGTATTTT.

As for this clone: At one of its ends the junction is not consistent with the germline gene, which may arise from a read error. The sample holds other DNA sequences that translate to the same CDR3. The rearrangement joins TRBV7-9 to TRBJ1-4, with TRBD1 as a possible D gene (5 bases). The CDR3 runs to 15 residues. The germline CDR1 and CDR2 sequences are SEHNR and FQNEAQ (reference sequence). The CDR3 DNA sequence: TGTTCCAGCAGCCTTAACGGGGGGACTAATGAAAAACTGTTTTTT. Encoded protein: CSSSLNGGTNEKLFF.

This chain joins TRBV28 and TRBJ1-1; D is unresolved. The ends were cut back, 5 bases at V and 11 bases at J, with 15 bases in the middle. The CDR3 runs to 12 residues. Germline lookup yields CDR1 MDHEN and CDR2 SYDVKM. CDR3 DNA: TGTGCCAGCAGTCCACGACCCAACGGGGCTTTCTTT. Amino acids: CASSPRPNGAFF.

This clone has a handful of counts. DNA for the CDR3: TGTGCCTGGACGACCACAGGGAGCTATGGCTACACCTTC. Its translation is CAWTTTGSYGYTF. This chain joins TRBV30 and TRBJ1-2, with D tentatively TRBD1 (6 bases). Germline CDR1 GTSNPN, CDR2 SVGIG (reference sequence). Between the trimmed V and J ends, which lost 4 bases and 4 bases, there was a span of 13 bases. The CDR3 loop spans 13 amino acids.

The chain has TRBV2 and TRBJ1-6; the match to TRBD1 covers 9 bases. V gave up 7 bases and J gave up 7 bases; unmatched junction bases: 2. Germline CDR1 is SNHLY and CDR2 is FYNNEI. This CDR3 contains 13 residues. The CDR3, as DNA: TGTGCCAGCACCGGGACAGGGAATTCACCCCTCCACTTT. This codes for CASTGTGNSPLHF.

The chain couples TRBV14 to TRBJ2-7; 10 bases fit TRBD2. With V trimmed by 4 bases and J by 0 bases, 6 bases remained unmatched. CDR3 length: 16 amino acids. Looked up from germline, CDR1 is SGHDN and CDR2 is FVKESK. This CDR3 reads CASSPLSGRASYEQYF. In DNA, the CDR3 is TGTGCCAGCAGCCCGTTGAGCGGGAGGGCCTCCTACGAGCAGTACTTC.

The gene calls are TRBV6-1 and TRBJ1-2; maybe TRBD1 (6 bases). The CDR3 sequence is 14 residues long. V was shortened by 2 bases and J by 8 bases, with 15 bases between the two germline ends. Germline V lookup: CDR1 MNHNS, CDR2 SASEGT. CDR3 sequence reads: CASSESPGVVGYTF. CDR3 nucleotides: TGTGCCAGCAGTGAATCGCCAGGGGTGGTCGGCTACACCTTC.

This chain joins TRBV28 and TRBJ1-2; no definite D call. There are 12 residues in the CDR3. The germline CDR1 and CDR2 sequences are MDHEN and SYDVKM. V lost 4 bases, J lost 4 bases, and 7 bases lay in between. The CDR3 region has the DNA TGTGCCAGCAGTTACATCCGCTATGGCTACACCTTC. This gives the protein CASSYIRYGYTF.

The chain combines TRBV5-4 with TRBJ2-5; TRBD2 aligns across 10 bases. The CDR3 is 16 residues long. V lost 5 bases to trimming and J lost 5 bases; unmatched junction nucleotides: 12. Germline-derived CDR1 and CDR2 are SGHNT and YYREEE (reference sequence). The CDR3 region has the DNA TGTGCCAGCAGTTCCCTGGCTAGCGGGAGTAGGGAGACCCAGTACTTC. Protein product: CASSSLASGSRETQYF.

In the case of this clone: One end of the junction is discordant with germline, which a read error may explain. The chain couples TRBV7-9 to TRBJ1-2; unclear D gene. CDR3 length equals 13 residues. The germline CDR1 and CDR2 sequences are SEHNR and FQNEAQ (reference sequence). This CDR3 reads CSSSPVMNYGYTF. The CDR3 coding sequence is TGTTCCAGCAGCCCCGTTATGAACTATGGCTACACCTTC.